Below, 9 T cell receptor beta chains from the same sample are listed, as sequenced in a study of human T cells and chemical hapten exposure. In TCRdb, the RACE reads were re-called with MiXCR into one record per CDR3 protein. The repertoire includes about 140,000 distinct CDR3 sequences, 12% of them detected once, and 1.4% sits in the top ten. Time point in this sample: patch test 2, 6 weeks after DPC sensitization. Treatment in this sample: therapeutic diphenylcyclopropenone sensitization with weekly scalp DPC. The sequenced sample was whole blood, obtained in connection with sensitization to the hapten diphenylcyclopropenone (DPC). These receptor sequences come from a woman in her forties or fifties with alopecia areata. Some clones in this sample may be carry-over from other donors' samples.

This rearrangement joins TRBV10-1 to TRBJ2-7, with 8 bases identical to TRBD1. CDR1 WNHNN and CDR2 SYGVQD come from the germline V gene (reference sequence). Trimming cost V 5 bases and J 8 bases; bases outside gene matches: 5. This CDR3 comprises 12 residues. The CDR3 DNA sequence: TGCGCCAGCAGTTCCCGGACAGGGAAGCAGTACTTC. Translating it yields CASSSRTGKQYF.

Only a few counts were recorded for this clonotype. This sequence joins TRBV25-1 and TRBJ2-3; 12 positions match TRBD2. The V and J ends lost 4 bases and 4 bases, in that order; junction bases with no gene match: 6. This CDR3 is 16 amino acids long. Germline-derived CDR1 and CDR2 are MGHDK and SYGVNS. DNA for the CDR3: TGTGCCAGCAGTGGGACTAGCGGGACCCGTCCAGATACGCAGTATTTT. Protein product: CASSGTSGTRPDTQYF.

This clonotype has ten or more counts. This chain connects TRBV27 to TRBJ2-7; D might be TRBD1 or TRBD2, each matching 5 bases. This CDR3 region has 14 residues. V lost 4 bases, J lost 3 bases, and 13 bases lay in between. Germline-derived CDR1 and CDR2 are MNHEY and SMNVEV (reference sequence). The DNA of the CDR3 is TGTGCCAGCAGTTCCGGGACGGCACGCTACGAGCAGTACTTC. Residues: CASSSGTARYEQYF.

Here the CDR3 reads CAISGRNTEAFF. DNA for the CDR3: TGTGCCATCAGTGGGAGGAACACTGAAGCTTTCTTT. V is TRBV10-3 and J is TRBJ1-1, with unresolved D. Germline lookup yields CDR1 ENHRY and CDR2 SYGVKD. V was cut by 4 bases and J by 1 base, with 4 bases left in between. CDR3 size: 12 residues.

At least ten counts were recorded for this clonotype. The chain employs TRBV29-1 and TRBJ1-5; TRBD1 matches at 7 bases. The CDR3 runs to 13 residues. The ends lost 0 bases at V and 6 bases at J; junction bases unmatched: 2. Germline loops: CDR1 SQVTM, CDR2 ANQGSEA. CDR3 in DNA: TGCAGCGTTGAAGAAGGGGGCGGTCAGCCCCAGCATTTT. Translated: CSVEEGGGQPQHF.

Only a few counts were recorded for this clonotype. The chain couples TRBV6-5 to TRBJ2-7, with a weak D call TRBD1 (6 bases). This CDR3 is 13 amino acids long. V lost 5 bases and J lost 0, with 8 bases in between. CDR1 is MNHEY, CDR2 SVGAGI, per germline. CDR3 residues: CASSGTRSYEQYF. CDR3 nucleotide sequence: TGTGCCAGCAGTGGGACACGCTCCTACGAGCAGTACTTC.

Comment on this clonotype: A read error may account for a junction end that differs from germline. CDR3 region: CVSSRNWGRTEAFF. CDR3 in DNA: TGTGTCAGCAGTCGAAACTGGGGACGGACTGAAGCTTTCTTT. The rearrangement joins TRBV6-2 or TRBV6-3 to TRBJ1-1, with a weak D call TRBD1 (5 bases). CDR1 MNHEY and CDR2 SVGEGT come from the germline V gene. This CDR3 spans 14 amino acids.

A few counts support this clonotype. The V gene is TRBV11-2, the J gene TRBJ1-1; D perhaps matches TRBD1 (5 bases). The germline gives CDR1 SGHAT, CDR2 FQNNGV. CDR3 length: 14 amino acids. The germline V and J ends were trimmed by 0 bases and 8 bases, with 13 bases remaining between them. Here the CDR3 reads CASSLEMSQGEAFF. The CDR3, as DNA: TGTGCCAGCAGCTTAGAGATGTCTCAGGGAGAAGCTTTCTTT.

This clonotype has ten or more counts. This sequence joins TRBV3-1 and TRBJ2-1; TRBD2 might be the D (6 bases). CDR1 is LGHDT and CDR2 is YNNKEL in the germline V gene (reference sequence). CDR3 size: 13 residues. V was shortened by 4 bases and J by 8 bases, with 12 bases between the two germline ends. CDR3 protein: CASSPWEADEQFF. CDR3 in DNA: TGTGCCAGCAGCCCCTGGGAGGCCGATGAGCAGTTCTTC.